This is a list of T cell receptor beta chains from one sample in a study of CD8 T cells in Susac syndrome. TCRdb reanalysed the immunoSEQ multiplex PCR reads using MiXCR and keeps one entry per CDR3 protein. This repertoire shows 95,000 to 150,000 distinct CDR3 sequences, about 93% found once; its top ten account for more than 0.2%. Specimen: CD8+ T cells from PBMCs. The receptor set was obtained from a human donor with Susac syndrome. Both conserved end residues are part of each CDR3. The D gene is left open where the match is weak. Only some rows state a clone size, as once, few, many or a class for expanded clones.

v_gene: TRBV7-3
d_gene: NA
abundance: NA
j_gene: TRBJ2-5
CDR3nt: TGTGCCAGCAGCTATTTGGGTGGTAGCACAGAGACCCAGTACTTC
CDR3aa: CASSYLGGSTETQYF

v_gene: TRBV7-9
d_gene: NA
abundance: NA
j_gene: TRBJ2-1
CDR3nt: TGTGCCAGCAGCTTAGCGGGGGGCCAGGGCCCTAACAATGAGCAGTTCTTC
CDR3aa: CASSLAGGQGPNNEQFF

v_gene: TRBV9
d_gene: NA
abundance: NA
j_gene: TRBJ2-7
CDR3nt: TGTGCCAGCAGCGTAGGGAACCACGAGCAGTACTTC
CDR3aa: CASSVGNHEQYF

v_gene: TRBV12-5
d_gene: NA
abundance: NA
j_gene: TRBJ1-5
CDR3nt: TGTGCTAGTGGTTTGGCACAAGGGCCCTCAGGGCAGCCCCAGCATTTT
CDR3aa: CASGLAQGPSGQPQHF

v_gene: TRBV4-1
d_gene: NA
abundance: NA
j_gene: TRBJ2-7
CDR3nt: TGCGCCAGCAGCCAAGAGGACGGGGGCTTTGGCGAGCAGTACTTC
CDR3aa: CASSQEDGGFGEQYF

v_gene: TRBV30
d_gene: NA
abundance: NA
j_gene: TRBJ1-4
CDR3nt: TGTGCCTGTTGGGGGCAGCCCAATGAAAAACTGTTTTTT
CDR3aa: CACWGQPNEKLFF

v_gene: TRBV19
d_gene: NA
abundance: NA
j_gene: TRBJ1-5
CDR3nt: TGTGCCAGTAGTATAGAGGTCAATCAGCCCCAGCATTTT
CDR3aa: CASSIEVNQPQHF

v_gene: TRBV30
d_gene: NA
abundance: few
j_gene: TRBJ1-1
CDR3nt: TGTGCCTGGAACAGGGAGGGCACTGAAGCTTTCTTT
CDR3aa: CAWNREGTEAFF

v_gene: TRBV6-6
d_gene: NA
abundance: NA
j_gene: TRBJ1-5
CDR3nt: TGTGCCAGCAGTTACGGAAGGGATAGCAATCAGCCCCAGCATTTT
CDR3aa: CASSYGRDSNQPQHF

v_gene: TRBV7-2
d_gene: TRBD2
abundance: NA
j_gene: TRBJ2-3
CDR3nt: TGTGCCAGCAGCCGAACCGCTAGCGGGAAAATCGGAGATACGCAGTATTTT
CDR3aa: CASSRTASGKIGDTQYF

v_gene: TRBV5-6
d_gene: TRBD1
abundance: NA
j_gene: TRBJ2-5
CDR3nt: TGTGTCATAACCCGGGACAGGGCTTACCAAGAGACCCAGTACTTC
CDR3aa: CVITRDRAYQETQYF

v_gene: TRBV6-1
d_gene: NA
abundance: NA
j_gene: TRBJ2-2
CDR3nt: TGTGCCAGCAGTGAAGAAGCAGGGAACACCGGGGAGCTGTTTTTT
CDR3aa: CASSEEAGNTGELFF

v_gene: TRBV20-1
d_gene: TRBD2
abundance: NA
j_gene: TRBJ2-1
CDR3nt: TGCAGTGCCAAGGGACTAGCCGATTCGGGTGAGCAGTTCTTC
CDR3aa: CSAKGLADSGEQFF

v_gene: TRBV20-1
d_gene: NA
abundance: NA
j_gene: TRBJ1-2
CDR3nt: TGCAGTGCTAGGACACGGGCTAACTATGGCTACACCTTC
CDR3aa: CSARTRANYGYTF

v_gene: TRBV27
d_gene: NA
abundance: NA
j_gene: TRBJ1-2
CDR3nt: TGTGCCAGCAGTGATGTGGGATCTAACTATGGCTACACCTTC
CDR3aa: CASSDVGSNYGYTF

v_gene: TRBV9
d_gene: NA
abundance: NA
j_gene: TRBJ2-7
CDR3nt: TGTGCCAGCAGCCCTCGGACTGGCAGCTCCTACGAGCAGTACTTC
CDR3aa: CASSPRTGSSYEQYF

v_gene: TRBV27
d_gene: NA
abundance: NA
j_gene: TRBJ1-1
CDR3nt: TGTGCCAGCCGAGGCATAGGGCAGGGCACTGAAGCTTTCTTT
CDR3aa: CASRGIGQGTEAFF

v_gene: TRBV6-5
d_gene: TRBD1
abundance: NA
j_gene: TRBJ2-1
CDR3nt: TGTGCCAGCAGTCCCGGGACAGGGGGGATTGAGCAGTTCTTC
CDR3aa: CASSPGTGGIEQFF

v_gene: TRBV5-1
d_gene: NA
abundance: NA
j_gene: TRBJ1-2
CDR3nt: TGCGCCAGCAGCTTAACAGGATTGGAAGGCTACACCTTC
CDR3aa: CASSLTGLEGYTF

v_gene: TRBV12-3/TRBV12-4
d_gene: NA
abundance: NA
j_gene: TRBJ2-1
CDR3nt: TGTGCCAGCAGTTTCGGGGTGAACTCCTACAATGAGCAGTTCTTC
CDR3aa: CASSFGVNSYNEQFF

v_gene: TRBV6-5
d_gene: NA
abundance: NA
j_gene: TRBJ1-4
CDR3nt: TGTGCCAGCAGTTACTCGATGGGGGATTTAACTAATGAAAAACTGTTTTTT
CDR3aa: CASSYSMGDLTNEKLFF

v_gene: TRBV30
d_gene: NA
abundance: NA
j_gene: TRBJ2-1
CDR3nt: TGTGCCTGGACGCAGTGGGGGGAGTGGGGCAATGAGCAGTTCTTC
CDR3aa: CAWTQWGEWGNEQFF

v_gene: TRBV27
d_gene: NA
abundance: NA
j_gene: TRBJ2-7
CDR3nt: TGTGCCAGCAGTTTTGGGCGCACCTTCTACGAGCAGTACTTC
CDR3aa: CASSFGRTFYEQYF

v_gene: TRBV11-2
d_gene: NA
abundance: once
j_gene: TRBJ1-5
CDR3nt: TGTGCCAGCAGCTTATCAACGGATCAGCCCCAGCATTTT
CDR3aa: CASSLSTDQPQHF

v_gene: TRBV25-1
d_gene: TRBD1
abundance: NA
j_gene: TRBJ1-1
CDR3nt: TGTGCCAGCCACGACTGGGACAGGAACACTGAAGCTTTCTTT
CDR3aa: CASHDWDRNTEAFF

v_gene: TRBV6-5
d_gene: NA
abundance: NA
j_gene: TRBJ2-1
CDR3nt: TGTGCCAGCAGTTATCGGTGGGACTACAATGAGCAGTTCTTC
CDR3aa: CASSYRWDYNEQFF

v_gene: TRBV7-2
d_gene: TRBD1
abundance: NA
j_gene: TRBJ2-7
CDR3nt: TGTGCCAGCAGCCTCCACGACAGGGCCTACGAGCAGTACTTC
CDR3aa: CASSLHDRAYEQYF

v_gene: TRBV7-3
d_gene: NA
abundance: NA
j_gene: TRBJ1-1
CDR3nt: TGTGCCAGCAGCTCTGGTACAGGAGGTAGGGCATTGAACACTGAAGCTTTCTTT
CDR3aa: CASSSGTGGRALNTEAFF

v_gene: TRBV15
d_gene: NA
abundance: NA
j_gene: TRBJ1-1
CDR3nt: TGTGCCACCAGCAGAGAGCAGGGATCCGCGAACACTGAAGCTTTCTTT
CDR3aa: CATSREQGSANTEAFF

v_gene: TRBV28
d_gene: NA
abundance: NA
j_gene: TRBJ2-1
CDR3nt: TGTGCCAGCAGTCCCCCGTACAATGAGCAGTTCTTC
CDR3aa: CASSPPYNEQFF

v_gene: TRBV30
d_gene: NA
abundance: NA
j_gene: TRBJ2-5
CDR3nt: TGTGCCTGGAGTCTCCCGGACGAGCAGTACCAAGAGACCCAGTACTTC
CDR3aa: CAWSLPDEQYQETQYF

v_gene: TRBV2
d_gene: TRBD1
abundance: once
j_gene: TRBJ2-7
CDR3nt: TGTGCCAGCAGTGAGGCCCTGACAGGGGCCGAGCAGTACTTC
CDR3aa: CASSEALTGAEQYF

v_gene: TRBV27
d_gene: TRBD2
abundance: NA
j_gene: TRBJ2-5
CDR3nt: TGTGCCAGCGCCCTCGGGGGGATCCGACAAGAGACCCAGTACTTC
CDR3aa: CASALGGIRQETQYF

v_gene: TRBV12-3/TRBV12-4
d_gene: NA
abundance: NA
j_gene: TRBJ1-6
CDR3nt: TGTGCCAGCAGTGATGGACAGTTTTCCCTCCACTTT
CDR3aa: CASSDGQFSLHF

v_gene: TRBV9
d_gene: TRBD1
abundance: NA
j_gene: TRBJ1-1
CDR3nt: TGTGCCAGCAGCGGCCAGGACAGGGGGACCACTGAAGCTTTCTTT
CDR3aa: CASSGQDRGTTEAFF

v_gene: TRBV6-5
d_gene: NA
abundance: NA
j_gene: TRBJ2-5
CDR3nt: TGTGCCAGCGAGTCTGGGGGCAGGGAGACCCAGTACTTC
CDR3aa: CASESGGRETQYF

v_gene: TRBV18
d_gene: NA
abundance: NA
j_gene: TRBJ2-7
CDR3nt: TGTGCCAGCTCGGACGCCAAGGTACACGAGCAGTACTTC
CDR3aa: CASSDAKVHEQYF

v_gene: TRBV27
d_gene: NA
abundance: NA
j_gene: TRBJ2-7
CDR3nt: TGTGCCAGCAGTTTAGGGGTCCGGTACGAGCAGTACTTC
CDR3aa: CASSLGVRYEQYF

v_gene: TRBV13
d_gene: TRBD1
abundance: NA
j_gene: TRBJ1-4
CDR3nt: TGTGCCAGCAGTTCAAAGGGACAGGGGGATGAAAAACTGTTTTTT
CDR3aa: CASSSKGQGDEKLFF

v_gene: TRBV29-1
d_gene: TRBD1
abundance: NA
j_gene: TRBJ1-2
CDR3nt: TGCAGCGTCTACACGGACAGGGGGCACGACTATGGCTACACCTTC
CDR3aa: CSVYTDRGHDYGYTF

v_gene: TRBV9
d_gene: NA
abundance: NA
j_gene: TRBJ1-2
CDR3nt: TGTGCCAGCAGCGTAGATTGGGGCGGTACGCATGGCTACACCTTC
CDR3aa: CASSVDWGGTHGYTF

v_gene: TRBV20-1
d_gene: TRBD2
abundance: once
j_gene: TRBJ2-7
CDR3nt: TGCAGTGCTAGAGGGACTAGCGGGAGGAGCTCCTACGAGCAGTACTTC
CDR3aa: CSARGTSGRSSYEQYF

v_gene: TRBV20-1
d_gene: TRBD1
abundance: NA
j_gene: TRBJ2-3
CDR3nt: TGCAGTGCTACTTGGGACAGGGGGAGCACAGATACGCAGTATTTT
CDR3aa: CSATWDRGSTDTQYF

v_gene: TRBV25-1
d_gene: NA
abundance: NA
j_gene: TRBJ1-1
CDR3nt: TGTGCCAGCAGTCACCAGGGCTTCACTGAAGCTTTCTTT
CDR3aa: CASSHQGFTEAFF

v_gene: TRBV2
d_gene: NA
abundance: NA
j_gene: TRBJ2-3
CDR3nt: TGTGCCAGCACCTGGTTGGGGCGGCCAGAGGATACGCAGTATTTT
CDR3aa: CASTWLGRPEDTQYF

v_gene: TRBV7-8
d_gene: NA
abundance: NA
j_gene: TRBJ2-7
CDR3nt: TGTGCCAGCAGCTCCCCGGGACTCAAGAACGAGCAGTACTTC
CDR3aa: CASSSPGLKNEQYF